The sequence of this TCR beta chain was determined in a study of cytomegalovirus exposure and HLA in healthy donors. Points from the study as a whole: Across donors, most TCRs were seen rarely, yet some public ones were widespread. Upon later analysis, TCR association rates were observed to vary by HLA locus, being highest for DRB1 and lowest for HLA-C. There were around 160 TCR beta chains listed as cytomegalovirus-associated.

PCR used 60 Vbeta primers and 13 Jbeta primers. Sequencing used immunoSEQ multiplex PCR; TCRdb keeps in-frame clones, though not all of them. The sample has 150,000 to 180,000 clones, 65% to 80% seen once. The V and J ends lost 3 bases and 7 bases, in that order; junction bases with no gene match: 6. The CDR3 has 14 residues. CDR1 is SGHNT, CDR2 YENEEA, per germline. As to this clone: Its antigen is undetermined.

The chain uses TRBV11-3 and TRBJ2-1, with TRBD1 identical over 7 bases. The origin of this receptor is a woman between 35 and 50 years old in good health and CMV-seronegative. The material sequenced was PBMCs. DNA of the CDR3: TGTGCCAGCAGCTTGTGGGACAGTAGTAATGAGCAGTTCTTC. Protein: CASSLWDSSNEQFF.